Each of the 18 T cell receptor beta chains below was sequenced from the same sample in a study of kidney transplant recipient with SARS-CoV-2 infection. In TCRdb, the reads were re-called with MiXCR into one record per CDR3 protein. The sample lists fewer than 250,000 distinct CDR3 sequences, 29% occurring once. The sequencing used a blood sample, collected at baseline and on day 111 from a kidney transplant recipient. The source of these receptors is a young adult male patient who had COVID-19 and was a kidney transplant recipient. A share of the T cells may be of graft donor origin.

This clonotype was seen repeatedly, ten times or more. This chain connects TRBV9 to TRBJ2-5; unclear D gene. This CDR3 contains 14 residues. V dropped 0 bases and J dropped 4 bases, with 10 bases sitting between them. The germline gives CDR1 SGDLS, CDR2 YYNGEE. CDR3 in DNA: TGTGCCAGCAGCGTAGCCGAAACCCCAGAGACCCAGTACTTC. This translates into CASSVAETPETQYF.

In regard to this clonotype: This may stem from a read error, because a much larger clone lies one nucleotide away. The CDR3 bases are TGTGCCGGCAGCGTTTCGGACAGGGGCAATTCACCCCTCCACTTT. Protein product: CAGSVSDRGNSPLHF. The chain recombines TRBV9 with TRBJ1-6; 9 positions match TRBD1. The CDR3 has 15 residues. Per the germline V gene, CDR1 is SGDLS and CDR2 is YYNGEE.

With respect to this clonotype: This may stem from a read error, because a much larger clone lies one nucleotide away. The chain carries TRBV28 and TRBJ1-2; 9 positions agree with TRBD1. Germline assignment: CDR1 MDHEN and CDR2 SYDVKM. The length of the CDR3 is 14 residues. CDR3 in DNA: TGTGCCACCAGTGTTCCGGGACAGGGATCTGGCTACACCTTC. It encodes CATSVPGQGSGYTF.

There are many counts of this clonotype. The V gene is TRBV20-1, the J gene TRBJ2-2; TRBD2 aligns across 9 bases. CDR1 and CDR2 (germline): DFQATT, SNEGSKA (reference sequence). This CDR3 has 16 residues. After removal of 1 base from V and 3 bases from J, the junction contained 6 bases not matched to a gene. The CDR3 here is CSARVSGREYTGELFF. CDR3 DNA sequence: TGCAGTGCTAGAGTTAGCGGGAGAGAATACACCGGGGAGCTGTTTTTT.

This clonotype was detected ten times or more. This sequence joins TRBV11-2 and TRBJ1-2, with 9 bases identical to TRBD1. Germline CDR1 reads SGHAT; CDR2 reads FQNNGV. The junction had 4 bases not matched to a gene; V was cut back by 3 bases and J by 8 bases. This CDR3 comprises 13 residues. CDR3 amino acids: CASSFMTGGGYTF. For the CDR3, the DNA is TGTGCCAGCAGCTTTATGACAGGGGGGGGCTACACCTTC.

In regard to this clonotype: One base away lies a much larger clone, so this may be a sequencing read error. This rearrangement joins TRBV4-1 to TRBJ2-7; tentative D call: TRBD1 (6 bases). Germline V gives CDR1 MGHRA, CDR2 YSYEKL. The CDR3 is made up of 18 amino acids. The CDR3 protein is CASGQEGTPSRISYEQYF. The DNA of the CDR3 is TGCGCCAGCGGCCAAGAGGGGACACCATCCCGAATCTCCTACGAGCAGTACTTC.

This clonotype was picked up many times. The chain recombines TRBV11-3 with TRBJ2-2, with TRBD1 identical over 7 bases. The CDR3 has 14 residues. The V gene's germline CDR1 is SGHNT and CDR2 YENEEA. The V segment lost 2 bases and the J segment 3 bases; nucleotides outside the gene matches: 0. This CDR3 reads CASSLQGDTGELFF. The CDR3, as DNA: TGTGCCAGCAGCTTACAGGGGGACACCGGGGAGCTGTTTTTT.

On this clonotype itself: With a much larger clone just one base away, this may be a read error. The gene calls are TRBV11-2 and TRBJ1-2; D is unresolved. V was cut by 5 bases and J by 4 bases, with 23 bases left in between. The CDR3 length is 17 residues. Germline V gene sequence: CDR1 SGHAT, CDR2 FQNNGV. Here the CDR3 DNA reads TGTGCCAGCAGCGACGCTCCAACAAGCAGAAAGGCCTATGGCTACACCTTC. Translated, it gives CASSDAPTSRKAYGYTF.

About this clonotype itself: Just one base apart from a much larger clone, this may be a read error. The genes are TRBV7-2 and TRBJ1-1, with a tentative D call TRBD1 (6 bases). Germline assignment: CDR1 SGHTA and CDR2 FQGNSA. CDR3 length: 14 amino acids. In DNA, the CDR3 is TGTGCCAGCAACTTAGGGGGGTTTCGGACTGAAGCTTTCTTT. Its translation: CASNLGGFRTEAFF.

This clonotype was picked up many times. The chain recombines TRBV7-2 with TRBJ2-1; perhaps TRBD1 as D (6 bases). The V end was cut by 5 bases, the J end by 7 bases, with 15 bases between. CDR1 and CDR2 from the germline V gene are SGHTA and FQGNSA. The CDR3 spans 14 residues. CDR3 DNA sequence: TGTGCCAGCAGCCTGGACCCAGGGGAGAATGAGCAGTTCTTC. Its protein product is CASSLDPGENEQFF.

As to this clonotype: This may come from a read error, since a much larger clone is one base off. The chain has TRBV15 and TRBJ2-7, with D perhaps matching TRBD1 (5 bases). The CDR3 has 14 residues. V was clipped by 0 bases and J by 0 bases, with 6 bases between them. From germline, CDR1 is LNHNV and CDR2 YYDKDF (reference sequence). The CDR3 loop reads CATSREQASYEQYF. The CDR3 nucleotides read TGTGCCACCAGCAGAGAACAGGCCTCCTACGAGCAGTACTTC.

This clonotype was seen many times. The V gene is TRBV7-6, the J gene TRBJ2-2; D gene uncertain. V dropped 5 bases and J dropped 4 bases, with 8 bases sitting between them. The CDR3 loop spans 13 amino acids. Germline assignment: CDR1 SGHVS and CDR2 FNYEAQ. In nucleotides, the CDR3 is TGTGCCAGCAGCCTCCCCAGCACCGGGGAGCTGTTTTTT. This codes for CASSLPSTGELFF.

Comment on this clonotype: With a much larger clone just one base away, this may be a read error. This chain connects TRBV20-1 to TRBJ1-2; D is undetermined. V lost 5 bases and J lost 7, with 17 bases in between. The CDR3 covers 13 residues. Germline CDR1 is DFQATT and CDR2 is SNEGSKA (reference sequence). As DNA, the CDR3 is TGCAGTGCTGGGCCACCCGGGTGGTTTGGCTACACCTTC. Its protein is CSAGPPGWFGYTF.

This clonotype was observed many times. The CDR3 loop is CATSGRYYGYTF. The CDR3 DNA reads as TGTGCCACCTCGGGGCGCTACTATGGCTACACCTTC. The rearrangement joins TRBV12-3 or TRBV12-4 to TRBJ1-2, with a weak D call TRBD1 (5 bases). Trimming took 10 bases from V and 3 from J, leaving 12 bases between them. The CDR3 sequence is 12 residues long.

Regarding this clonotype: A read error may explain this, as a much larger clone is one base away. Here the CDR3 reads CASSLLDRAREKLFF. The DNA for the CDR3 is TGTGCCAGCAGTCTCCTGGACAGGGCGAGAGAAAAACTGTTTTTT. V is TRBV6-2 or TRBV6-3 and J is TRBJ1-4; 8 bases are a match to TRBD1. After removal of 5 bases from V and 8 bases from J, the junction contained 10 bases not matched to a gene. Germline lookup yields CDR1 MNHEY and CDR2 SVGEGT. The CDR3 length is 15 residues.

The chain recombines TRBV7-7 with TRBJ1-2; no reliable D call. Germline CDR1 is SSHAT and CDR2 is FNYEAQ (reference sequence). Deletions cut 5 bases from V and 4 bases from J, with 23 bases between. The CDR3 consists of 17 residues. In DNA, the CDR3 is TGTGCCAGCAGCACTCAACTTAAGTGCCGAAAGACCTATGGCTACACCTTC. This gives the protein CASSTQLKCRKTYGYTF.

This chain uses TRBV29-1 with TRBJ2-1; the D is unclear. CDR1 and CDR2 from the germline V gene are SQVTM and ANQGSEA. Trimming took off 0 bases at V and 7 bases at J, with 10 bases between the two ends. CDR3 length: 13 residues. CDR3 nucleotides: TGCAGCGTTGAAGATTTTGTGGGGAATGAGCAGTTCTTC. It is translated as CSVEDFVGNEQFF.

This clonotype appeared many times. This sequence joins TRBV10-2 and TRBJ1-4, with TRBD1 matching 12 bases. The germline gives CDR1 WSHSY, CDR2 SAAADI. Trimming removed 8 bases from V and 7 bases from J; junction bases left unmatched: 5. The CDR3 contains 14 residues. This CDR3 is CASRDRGRGEKLFF. The CDR3 DNA sequence: TGCGCCAGCCGGGACAGGGGGCGGGGTGAAAAACTGTTTTTT.